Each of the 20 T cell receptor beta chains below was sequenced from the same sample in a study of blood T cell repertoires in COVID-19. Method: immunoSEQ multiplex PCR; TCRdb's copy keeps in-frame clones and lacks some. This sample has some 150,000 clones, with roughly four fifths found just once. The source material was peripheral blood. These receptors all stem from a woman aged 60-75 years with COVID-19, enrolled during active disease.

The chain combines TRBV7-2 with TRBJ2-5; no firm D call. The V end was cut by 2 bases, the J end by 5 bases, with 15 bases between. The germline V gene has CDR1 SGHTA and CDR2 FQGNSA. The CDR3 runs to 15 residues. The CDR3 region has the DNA TGTGCCAGCAGCTTAAGTCACCCAGGATTGGAGACCCAGTACTTC. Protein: CASSLSHPGLETQYF.

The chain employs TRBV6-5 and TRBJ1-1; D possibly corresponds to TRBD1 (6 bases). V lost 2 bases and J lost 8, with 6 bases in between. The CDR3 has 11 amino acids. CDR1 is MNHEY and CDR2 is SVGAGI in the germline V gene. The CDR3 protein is CASSYGQEAFF. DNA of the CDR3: TGTGCCAGCAGTTACGGACAGGAAGCTTTCTTT.

The CDR3 coding sequence is TGCGCCAGCAGCTTCGGGACAGGGATCCAAGAGACCCAGTACTTC. This encodes CASSFGTGIQETQYF. V is TRBV5-1 and J is TRBJ2-5, with TRBD1 identical over 9 bases. CDR1 is SGHRS, CDR2 YFSETQ, per germline. After removal of 2 bases from V and 1 base from J, the junction contained 3 bases not matched to a gene. The CDR3 is 15 residues long.

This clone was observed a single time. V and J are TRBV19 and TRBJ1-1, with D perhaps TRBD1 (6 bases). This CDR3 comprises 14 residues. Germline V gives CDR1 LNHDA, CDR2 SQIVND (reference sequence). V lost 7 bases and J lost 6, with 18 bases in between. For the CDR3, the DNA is TGTGCCAGTACCTTTAGGGGGGGTATCGCTGAAGCTTTCTTT. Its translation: CASTFRGGIAEAFF.

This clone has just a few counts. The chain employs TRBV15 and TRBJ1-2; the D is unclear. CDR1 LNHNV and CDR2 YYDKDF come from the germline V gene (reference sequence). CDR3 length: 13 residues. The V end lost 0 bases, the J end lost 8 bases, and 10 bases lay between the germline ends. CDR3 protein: CATSRDLAGGYTF. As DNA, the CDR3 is TGTGCCACCAGCAGAGATTTAGCGGGAGGCTACACCTTC.

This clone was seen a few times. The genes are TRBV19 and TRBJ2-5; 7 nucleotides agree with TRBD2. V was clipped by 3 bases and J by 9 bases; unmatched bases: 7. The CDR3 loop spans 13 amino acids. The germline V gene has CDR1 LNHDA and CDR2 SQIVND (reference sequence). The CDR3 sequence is CASSMQRDEPQYF. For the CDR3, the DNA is TGTGCCAGTAGTATGCAGCGGGACGAGCCCCAGTACTTC. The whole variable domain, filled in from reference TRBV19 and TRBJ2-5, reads DGGITQSPKYLFRKEGQNVTLSCEQNLNHDAMYWYRQDPGQGLRLIYYSQIVNDFQKGDIAEGYSVSREKKESFPLTVTSAQKNPTAFYLCASSMQRDEPQYFGPGTRLLVL.

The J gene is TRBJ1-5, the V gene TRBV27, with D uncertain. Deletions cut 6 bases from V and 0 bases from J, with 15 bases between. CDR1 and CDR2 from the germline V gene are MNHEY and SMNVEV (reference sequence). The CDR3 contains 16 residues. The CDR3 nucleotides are TGTGCCAGCAGGCGGGGTAGGTCCAATAGCAATCAGCCCCAGCATTTT. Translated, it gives CASRRGRSNSNQPQHF.

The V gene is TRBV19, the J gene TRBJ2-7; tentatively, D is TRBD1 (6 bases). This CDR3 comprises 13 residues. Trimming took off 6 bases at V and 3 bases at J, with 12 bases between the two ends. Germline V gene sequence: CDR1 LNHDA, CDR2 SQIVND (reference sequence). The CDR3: CASSPGQIYEQYF. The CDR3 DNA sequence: TGTGCCAGTAGCCCGGGACAAATCTACGAGCAGTACTTC. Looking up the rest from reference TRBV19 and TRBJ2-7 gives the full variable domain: DGGITQSPKYLFRKEGQNVTLSCEQNLNHDAMYWYRQDPGQGLRLIYYSQIVNDFQKGDIAEGYSVSREKKESFPLTVTSAQKNPTAFYLCASSPGQIYEQYFGPGTRLTVT.

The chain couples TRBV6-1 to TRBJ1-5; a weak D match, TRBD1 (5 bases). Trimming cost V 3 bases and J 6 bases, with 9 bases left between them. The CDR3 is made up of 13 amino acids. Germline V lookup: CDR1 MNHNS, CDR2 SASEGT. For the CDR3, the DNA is TGTGCCAGCAGTGACCAGGGAAGTCAGCCCCAGCATTTT. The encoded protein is CASSDQGSQPQHF.

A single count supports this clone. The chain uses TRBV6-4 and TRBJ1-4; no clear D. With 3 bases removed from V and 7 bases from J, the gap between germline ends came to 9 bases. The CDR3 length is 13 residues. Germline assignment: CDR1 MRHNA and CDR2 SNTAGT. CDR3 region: CASSEERGEKLFF. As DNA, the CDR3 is TGTGCCAGCAGTGAGGAACGGGGTGAAAAACTGTTTTTT.

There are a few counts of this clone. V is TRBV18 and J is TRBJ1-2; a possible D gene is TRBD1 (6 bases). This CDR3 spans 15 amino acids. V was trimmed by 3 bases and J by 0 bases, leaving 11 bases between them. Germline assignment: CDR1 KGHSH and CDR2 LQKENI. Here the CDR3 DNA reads TGTGCCAGCTCACCCGCGACAGGAGCTAACTATGGCTACACCTTC. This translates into CASSPATGANYGYTF.

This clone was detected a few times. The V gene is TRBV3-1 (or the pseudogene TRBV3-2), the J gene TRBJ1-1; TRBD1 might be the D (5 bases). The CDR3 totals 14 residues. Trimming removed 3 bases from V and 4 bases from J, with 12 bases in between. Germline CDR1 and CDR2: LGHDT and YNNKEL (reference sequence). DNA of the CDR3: TGTGCCAGCAGCCACAGGGCCGGTGGCACTGAAGCTTTCTTT. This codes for CASSHRAGGTEAFF.

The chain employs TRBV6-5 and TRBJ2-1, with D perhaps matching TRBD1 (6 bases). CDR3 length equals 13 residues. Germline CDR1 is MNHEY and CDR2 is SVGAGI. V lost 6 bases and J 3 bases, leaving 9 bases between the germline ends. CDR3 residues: CASSPQGYNEQFF. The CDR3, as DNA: TGTGCCAGCAGCCCACAGGGCTACAATGAGCAGTTCTTC.

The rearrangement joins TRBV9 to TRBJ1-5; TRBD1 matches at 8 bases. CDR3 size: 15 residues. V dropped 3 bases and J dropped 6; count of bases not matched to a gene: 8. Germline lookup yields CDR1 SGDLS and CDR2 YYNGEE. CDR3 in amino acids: CASSASDRAPQPQHF. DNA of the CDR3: TGTGCCAGCAGCGCCTCGGACAGGGCTCCTCAGCCCCAGCATTTT.

The CDR3 spells CASSFLGRGYTF. CDR3 bases: TGTGCCAGCAGTTTCCTAGGGAGAGGCTACACCTTC. This chain links TRBV25-1 with TRBJ1-2, with D unresolved. Trimming cost V 5 bases and J 8 bases, with 12 bases left between them. This CDR3 is built from 12 residues. The germline gives CDR1 MGHDK, CDR2 SYGVNS.

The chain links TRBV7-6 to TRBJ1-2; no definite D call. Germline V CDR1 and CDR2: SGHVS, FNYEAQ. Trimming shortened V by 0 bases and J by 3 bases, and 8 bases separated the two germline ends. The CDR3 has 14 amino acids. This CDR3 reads CASSLAEGDYGYTF. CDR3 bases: TGTGCCAGCAGCTTAGCGGAGGGAGACTATGGCTACACCTTC. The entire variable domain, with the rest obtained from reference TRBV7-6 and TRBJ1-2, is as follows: GAGVSQSPRYKVTKRGQDVALRCDPISGHVSLYWYRQALGQGPEFLTYFNYEAQQDKSGLPNDRFSAERPEGSISTLTIQRTEQRDSAMYRCASSLAEGDYGYTFGSGTRLTVV.

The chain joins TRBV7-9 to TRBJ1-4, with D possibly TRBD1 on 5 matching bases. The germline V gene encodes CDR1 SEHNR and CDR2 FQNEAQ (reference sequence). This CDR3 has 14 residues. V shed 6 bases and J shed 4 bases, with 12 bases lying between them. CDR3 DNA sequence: TGTGCCAGCAGTTGGGGCGGGGTTAATGAAAAACTGTTTTTT. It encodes CASSWGGVNEKLFF.

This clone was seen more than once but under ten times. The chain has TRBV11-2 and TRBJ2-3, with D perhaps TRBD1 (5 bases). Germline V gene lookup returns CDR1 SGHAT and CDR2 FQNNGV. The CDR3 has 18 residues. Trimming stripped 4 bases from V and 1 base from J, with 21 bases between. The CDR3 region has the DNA TGTGCCAGCAGCTCACACCCTTTCTCAGGGTCTGGCACAGATACGCAGTATTTT. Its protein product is CASSSHPFSGSGTDTQYF.

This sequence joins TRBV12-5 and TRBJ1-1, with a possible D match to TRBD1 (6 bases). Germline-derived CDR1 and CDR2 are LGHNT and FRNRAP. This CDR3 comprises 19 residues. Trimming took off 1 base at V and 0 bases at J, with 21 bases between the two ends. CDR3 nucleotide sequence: TGTGCTAGTGGTTTGGCGCTCACCCGGGGGGGGGCACTGAACACTGAAGCTTTCTTT. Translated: CASGLALTRGGALNTEAFF.

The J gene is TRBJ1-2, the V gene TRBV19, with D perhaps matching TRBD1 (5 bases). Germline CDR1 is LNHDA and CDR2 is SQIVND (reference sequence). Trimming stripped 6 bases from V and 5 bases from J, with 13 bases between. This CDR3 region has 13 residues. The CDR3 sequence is CASSEASGYGYTF. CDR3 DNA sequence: TGTGCCAGTAGCGAGGCCTCAGGGTATGGCTACACCTTC.